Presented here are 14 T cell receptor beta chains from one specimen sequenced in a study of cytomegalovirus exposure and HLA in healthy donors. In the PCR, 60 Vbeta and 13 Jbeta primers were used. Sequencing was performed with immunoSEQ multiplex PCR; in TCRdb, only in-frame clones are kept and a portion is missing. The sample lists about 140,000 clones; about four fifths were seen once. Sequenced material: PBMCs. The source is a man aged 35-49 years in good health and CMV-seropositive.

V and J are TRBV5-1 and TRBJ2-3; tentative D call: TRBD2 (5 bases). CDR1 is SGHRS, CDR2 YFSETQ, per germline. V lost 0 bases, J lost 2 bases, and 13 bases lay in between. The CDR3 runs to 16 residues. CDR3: CASSLGTGLLTDTQYF. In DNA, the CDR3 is TGCGCCAGCAGCTTGGGTACGGGGTTACTCACAGATACGCAGTATTTT.

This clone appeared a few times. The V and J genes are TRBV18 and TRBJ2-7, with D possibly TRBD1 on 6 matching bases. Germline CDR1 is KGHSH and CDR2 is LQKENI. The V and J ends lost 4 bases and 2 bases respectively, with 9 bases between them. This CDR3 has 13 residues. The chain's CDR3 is CASSRTDTYEQYF. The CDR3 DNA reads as TGTGCCAGCTCACGGACAGATACCTACGAGCAGTACTTC.

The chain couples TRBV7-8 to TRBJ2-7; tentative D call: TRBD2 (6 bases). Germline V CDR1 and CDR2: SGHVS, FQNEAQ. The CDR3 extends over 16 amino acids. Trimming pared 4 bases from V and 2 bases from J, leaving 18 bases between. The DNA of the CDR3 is TGTGCCAGCAGCTCCCTCGGAGGGAGCTACGCCTACGAGCAGTACTTC. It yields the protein CASSSLGGSYAYEQYF.

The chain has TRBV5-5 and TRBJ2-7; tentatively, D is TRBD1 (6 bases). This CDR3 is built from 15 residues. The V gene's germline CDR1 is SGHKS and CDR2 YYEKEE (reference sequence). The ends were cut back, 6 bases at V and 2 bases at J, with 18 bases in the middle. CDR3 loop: CASTDNRDKTYEQYF. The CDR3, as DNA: TGTGCCAGCACCGACAACCGGGACAAGACCTACGAGCAGTACTTC.

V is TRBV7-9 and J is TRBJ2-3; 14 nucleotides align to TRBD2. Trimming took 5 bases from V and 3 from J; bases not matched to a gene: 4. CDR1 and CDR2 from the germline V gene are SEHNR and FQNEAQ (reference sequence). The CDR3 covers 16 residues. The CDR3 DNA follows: TGTGCCAGCAGCCCGGGACTAGCGGGGGAAACAGATACGCAGTATTTT. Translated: CASSPGLAGETDTQYF.

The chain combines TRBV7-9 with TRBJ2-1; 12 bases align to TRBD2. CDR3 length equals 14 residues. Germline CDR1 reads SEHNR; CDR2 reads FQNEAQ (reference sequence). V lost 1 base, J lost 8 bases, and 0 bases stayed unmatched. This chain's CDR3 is CASSLGLAGDEQFF. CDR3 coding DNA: TGTGCCAGCAGCTTAGGACTAGCGGGAGATGAGCAGTTCTTC.

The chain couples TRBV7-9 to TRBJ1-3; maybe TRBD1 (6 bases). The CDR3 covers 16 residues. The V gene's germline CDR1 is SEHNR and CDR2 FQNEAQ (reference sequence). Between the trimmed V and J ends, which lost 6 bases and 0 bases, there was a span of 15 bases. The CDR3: CASRFKQGHSGNTIYF. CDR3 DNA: TGTGCCAGCAGGTTTAAGCAGGGGCACTCTGGAAACACCATATATTTT.

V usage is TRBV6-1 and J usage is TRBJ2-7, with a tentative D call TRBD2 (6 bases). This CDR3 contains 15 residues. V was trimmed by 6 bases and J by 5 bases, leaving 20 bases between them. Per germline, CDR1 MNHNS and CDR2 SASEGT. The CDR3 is CASSTPTTGDDEQYF. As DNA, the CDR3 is TGTGCCAGCAGCACTCCTACAACGGGGGATGACGAGCAGTACTTC.

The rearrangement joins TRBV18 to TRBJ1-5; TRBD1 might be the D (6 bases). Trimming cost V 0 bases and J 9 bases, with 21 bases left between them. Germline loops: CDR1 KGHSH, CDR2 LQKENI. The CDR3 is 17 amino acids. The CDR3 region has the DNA TGTGCCAGCTCACCACCAATGAGGGGCGGGGGCGAATGGCCCCAGCATTTT. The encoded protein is CASSPPMRGGGEWPQHF.

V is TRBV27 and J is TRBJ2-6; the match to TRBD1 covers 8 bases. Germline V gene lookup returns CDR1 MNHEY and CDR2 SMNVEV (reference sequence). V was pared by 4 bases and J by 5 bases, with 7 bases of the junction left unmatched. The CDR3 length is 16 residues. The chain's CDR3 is CASSSDRASRANVLTF. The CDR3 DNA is TGTGCCAGCAGTTCGGACAGGGCGTCTCGGGCCAACGTCCTGACTTTC.

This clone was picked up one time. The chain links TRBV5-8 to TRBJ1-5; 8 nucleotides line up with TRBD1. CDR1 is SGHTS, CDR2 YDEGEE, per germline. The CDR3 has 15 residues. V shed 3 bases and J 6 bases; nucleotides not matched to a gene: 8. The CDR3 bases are TGTGCCAGCAGCTCACAGGGGGTAGGGAGTCAGCCCCAGCATTTT. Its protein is CASSSQGVGSQPQHF.

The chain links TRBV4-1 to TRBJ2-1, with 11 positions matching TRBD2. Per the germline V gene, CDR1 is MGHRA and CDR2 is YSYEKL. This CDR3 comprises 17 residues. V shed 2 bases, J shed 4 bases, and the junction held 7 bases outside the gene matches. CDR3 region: CASSQPFLAGGYNEQFF. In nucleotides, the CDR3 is TGCGCCAGCAGCCAACCTTTTCTAGCGGGGGGATACAATGAGCAGTTCTTC.

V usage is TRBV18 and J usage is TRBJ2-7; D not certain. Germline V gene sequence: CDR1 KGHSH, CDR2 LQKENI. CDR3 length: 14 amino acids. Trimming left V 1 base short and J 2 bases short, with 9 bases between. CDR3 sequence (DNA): TGTGCCAGCTCACCACAGGTCGGAGCCTACGAGCAGTACTTC. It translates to CASSPQVGAYEQYF.

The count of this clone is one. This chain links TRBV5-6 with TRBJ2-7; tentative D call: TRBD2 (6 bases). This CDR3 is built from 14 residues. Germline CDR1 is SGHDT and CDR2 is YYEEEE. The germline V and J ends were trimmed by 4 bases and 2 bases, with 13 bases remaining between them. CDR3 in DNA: TGTGCCAGCAGCCCGGGACTTACAGCCTACGAGCAGTACTTC. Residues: CASSPGLTAYEQYF.